The 31 T cell receptor beta chains presented below share a single source sample, sequenced in a study of T cells in Graves' hyperthyroidism and ophthalmopathy (dated by TCRdb to between 2018 and 2021). Library preparation was by multiplex PCR. TCRdb names Illumina HiSeq 2000 as the instrument used. Amplification of TCR beta CDR3 regions was carried out from RNA transcripts. The first round of RT-PCR for the TCR CDR3 was performed with the HTBI primer set and the Qiagen OneStep RT-PCR kit. The raw public reads went through TCRdb reprocessing: fastp at Q25, MiXCR clone calling, in-frame beta chains kept. Each CDR3 protein gets just one entry, which takes the most common genes and DNA from the rows behind it. In all, the sample holds hundreds of thousands of distinct CDR3 sequences, and nearly 45% of those were seen once. The top ten clones comprise less than 8.5% of the sample. Sequenced material: peripheral blood or thyroid tissue (not recorded which). The receptors stem from an adult man with Graves' disease, either hyperthyroidism or ophthalmopathy (not recorded which).

Notes on this clonotype: The junction shows a germline mismatch at one end, possibly a read error. The gene calls are TRBV20-1 and TRBJ2-6; TRBD1 matches 9 bases. Germline V gene sequence: CDR1 DFQATT, CDR2 SNEGSKA (reference sequence). CDR3 length: 13 residues. As DNA, the CDR3 is TGCAGTGCGATCCGGGACAGGGCCAACGTCCTGATTTTC. It translates to CSAIRDRANVLIF.

The chain employs TRBV10-3 and TRBJ2-7, with TRBD1 matching over 8 bases. V trimming: 3 bases; J trimming: 4 bases; junction bases outside the gene matches: 11. This CDR3 is 16 amino acids long. The germline gives CDR1 ENHRY, CDR2 SYGVKD. As DNA, the CDR3 is TGTGCCATCAGTGACATACAGGACAGGGTCAGATACGAGCAGTACTTC. It specifies CAISDIQDRVRYEQYF.

This clonotype was detected ten times or more. The chain links TRBV6-5 to TRBJ1-5; tentatively, D is TRBD1 (6 bases). V lost 8 bases and J 4 bases, leaving 12 bases between the germline ends. Germline values: CDR1 MNHEY, CDR2 SVGAGI. The CDR3 totals 13 residues. For the CDR3, the DNA is TGTGCCAGCCAGCTAGGGGGGAATCAGCCCCAGCATTTT. This translates into CASQLGGNQPQHF.

A few counts support this clonotype. This CDR3 is CATSDSRGPETQYF. In DNA form, the CDR3 reads TGTGCCACCAGTGATAGCAGGGGGCCAGAGACCCAGTACTTC. The chain uses TRBV24-1 and TRBJ2-5; 8 bases are shared with TRBD1. The CDR3 totals 14 residues. From germline, CDR1 is KGHDR and CDR2 SFDVKD. V shed 3 bases and J 4 bases; nucleotides not matched to a gene: 3.

The chain employs TRBV5-1 and TRBJ1-1; tentative D call: TRBD1 (6 bases). CDR1 is SGHRS and CDR2 is YFSETQ in the germline V gene. The length of the CDR3 is 15 residues. V lost 2 bases to trimming and J lost 2 bases, with 13 bases between them. The CDR3 DNA sequence: TGCGCCAGCAGCTTAATGGGGACAACCAACACTGAAGCTTTCTTT. The encoded protein is CASSLMGTTNTEAFF.

For this clonotype: One junction end does not reproduce the germline sequence, and a read error may be involved. V gene TRBV10-2 combines with J gene TRBJ1-3; the D is unclear. Looked up from germline, CDR1 is WSHSY and CDR2 is SAAADI. The CDR3 totals 9 residues. DNA for the CDR3: TGCGCCAGCAGTGAGACAGTCCATTTT. It specifies CASSETVHF.

V gene TRBV29-1 combines with J gene TRBJ1-2, with D maybe TRBD1 (5 bases). Germline loops: CDR1 SQVTM, CDR2 ANQGSEA. V was cut by 6 bases and J by 1 base, with 12 bases left in between. The CDR3 runs 13 residues. CDR3 region: CSVQTGGNYGYTF. Written as DNA, the CDR3 is TGCAGCGTCCAGACGGGGGGTAACTATGGCTACACCTTC.

This clonotype has more than one count but fewer than ten. CDR3 loop: CASSATTGGNEKLFF. The DNA of the CDR3 is TGTGCCAGCAGTGCCACGACAGGGGGCAATGAAAAACTGTTTTTT. The chain recombines TRBV12-3 or TRBV12-4 with TRBJ1-4; 10 nucleotides match TRBD1. This CDR3 has 15 residues. Unmatched junction bases numbered 5, after V lost 5 bases and J lost 5 bases.

About this clonotype: Just one base apart from a much larger clone, this may be a read error. The chain recombines TRBV19 with TRBJ1-5, with a possible D match to TRBD1 (6 bases). This CDR3 has 17 residues. Germline V gives CDR1 LNHDA, CDR2 SQIVND (reference sequence). The CDR3 spells CASSPGTRGYSSQPQHF. CDR3 coding DNA: TGTGCCAGTAGTCCGGGAACCAGGGGATATAGCAGTCAGCCCCAGCATTTT.

The chain combines TRBV19 with TRBJ1-1; 8 positions match TRBD1. Losses at the gene ends were 5 bases for V and 1 base for J; bases not matched to a gene: 9. CDR3 length: 16 residues. Germline V gives CDR1 LNHDA, CDR2 SQIVND (reference sequence). CDR3 DNA: TGTGCCAGTAGTGACAGGGGCCGCGGACCGAACACTGAAGCTTTCTTT. The encoded protein is CASSDRGRGPNTEAFF. The full variable domain, with the rest looked up from reference TRBV19 and TRBJ1-1, is DGGITQSPKYLFRKEGQNVTLSCEQNLNHDAMYWYRQDPGQGLRLIYYSQIVNDFQKGDIAEGYSVSREKKESFPLTVTSAQKNPTAFYLCASSDRGRGPNTEAFFGQGTRLTVV.

This chain links TRBV9 with TRBJ1-1, with D unresolved. This CDR3 has 14 amino acids. CDR1 is SGDLS and CDR2 is YYNGEE in the germline V gene. V lost 0 bases to trimming and J lost 1 base, with 7 bases between them. The DNA of the CDR3 is TGTGCCAGCAGCGTAGCACAGAAGAACACTGAAGCTTTCTTT. It translates to CASSVAQKNTEAFF. Filled out from reference TRBV9 and TRBJ1-1, the complete variable domain reads DSGVTQTPKHLITATGQRVTLRCSPRSGDLSVYWYQQSLDQGLQFLIQYYNGEERAKGNILERFSAQQFPDLHSELNLSSLELGDSALYFCASSVAQKNTEAFFGQGTRLTVV.

The rearrangement uses TRBV13 and TRBJ1-2; D call uncertain. CDR3 length equals 13 residues. The V end was cut by 4 bases, the J end by 5 bases, with 11 bases between. Germline V CDR1 and CDR2: PRHDT, FYEKMQ (reference sequence). The DNA for the CDR3 is TGTGCCAGCAGCTCTAGTTCGGTATATGGCTACACCTTC. Translated, it gives CASSSSSVYGYTF. The full variable domain, rest sourced from reference TRBV13 and TRBJ1-2, is AAGVIQSPRHLIKEKRETATLKCYPIPRHDTVYWYQQGPGQDPQFLISFYEKMQSDKGSIPDRFSAQQFSDYHSELNMSSLELGDSALYFCASSSSSVYGYTFGSGTRLTVV.

Of note for this clonotype: The junction shows a germline mismatch at one end, possibly a read error. The chain recombines TRBV10-3 with TRBJ2-7; a weak D match, TRBD1 (6 bases). Germline V gene data show CDR1 as ENHRY and CDR2 as SYGVKD. The CDR3 has 13 residues. The DNA of the CDR3 is TGTGCCAGCAGTGACAGGACCTCCTACGAGCAGTACTTC. It translates to CASSDRTSYEQYF.

V usage is TRBV7-8 and J usage is TRBJ1-1, with a possible D match to TRBD1 (6 bases). The CDR3 length is 15 residues. Trimming removed 3 bases at V and 0 bases at J, with 11 bases between. Germline CDR1 reads SGHVS; CDR2 reads FQNEAQ. The chain's CDR3 is CASSFRTVMNTEAFF. The CDR3 nucleotides are TGTGCCAGCAGCTTCCGGACAGTAATGAACACTGAAGCTTTCTTT.

The chain uses TRBV11-1 and TRBJ1-2; TRBD1 aligns across 10 bases. V lost 3 bases, J lost 2 bases, and 6 bases stayed unmatched. CDR1 is SGHAT and CDR2 is FQDESV in the germline V gene (reference sequence). This CDR3 is 16 amino acids long. The CDR3, as DNA: TGTGCCAGCAGCTTCCGGGACAGGGGCCGCAACTATGGCTACACCTTC. Translation: CASSFRDRGRNYGYTF.

This clonotype has at least ten counts. The chain links TRBV9 to TRBJ1-1; 8 bases fit TRBD1. V shed 3 bases, J shed 6 bases, and the junction held 4 bases outside the gene matches. Germline CDR1 is SGDLS and CDR2 is YYNGEE. This CDR3 contains 13 residues. CDR3 protein: CASSGGQGAEAFF. The CDR3 nucleotides are TGTGCCAGCAGCGGAGGACAGGGCGCTGAAGCTTTCTTT.

The table lists this clonotype with many counts. The chain uses TRBV7-8 and TRBJ2-7; 14 bases line up with TRBD2. The CDR3 runs to 16 residues. The germline V gene encodes CDR1 SGHVS and CDR2 FQNEAQ. V shed 1 base and J 4 bases; nucleotides not matched to a gene: 3. The CDR3 spells CASSLGLAGGPYEQYF. The CDR3 bases are TGTGCCAGCAGCTTAGGACTAGCGGGAGGGCCGTACGAGCAGTACTTC.

Here the CDR3 reads CASSTITRHEQYF. The CDR3 nucleotides read TGTGCCAGCAGCACCATAACAAGGCACGAGCAGTACTTC. V usage is TRBV9 and J usage is TRBJ2-7, with D unresolved. Germline assignment: CDR1 SGDLS and CDR2 YYNGEE. This CDR3 region has 13 residues. Trimming cost V 4 bases and J 5 bases, with 13 bases left between them. Supplemented by reference TRBV9 and TRBJ2-7, the full variable domain reads DSGVTQTPKHLITATGQRVTLRCSPRSGDLSVYWYQQSLDQGLQFLIQYYNGEERAKGNILERFSAQQFPDLHSELNLSSLELGDSALYFCASSTITRHEQYFGPGTRLTVT.

This clonotype was seen more than once but under ten times. This chain joins TRBV12-3 or TRBV12-4 and TRBJ1-5; D is possibly TRBD1 (5 bases). The CDR3 is 16 residues long. With 5 bases removed from V and 1 base from J, the gap between germline ends came to 15 bases. CDR3 residues: CASSPRQRQSNQPQHF. The CDR3 bases are TGTGCCAGCAGTCCCCGACAGCGCCAGAGCAATCAGCCCCAGCATTTT.

This clonotype was seen only a few times. The gene calls are TRBV9 and TRBJ2-2; 11 bases are a match to TRBD2. CDR1 is SGDLS and CDR2 is YYNGEE in the germline V gene. Trimming took 3 bases from V and 1 from J; bases not matched to a gene: 5. The CDR3 totals 17 residues. The CDR3 spells CASSARGTSGNTGELFF. The CDR3 DNA reads TGTGCCAGCAGCGCCCGCGGGACTAGCGGGAACACCGGGGAGCTGTTTTTT.

The chain employs TRBV3-1 and TRBJ2-5, with D hard to call. Germline loops: CDR1 LGHDT, CDR2 YNNKEL (reference sequence). V lost 5 bases to trimming and J lost 4 bases, with 11 bases between them. The CDR3 spans 13 residues. The CDR3 nucleotides are TGTGCCAGCAGCGAGGTTGGTTTAGAGACCCAGTACTTC. Its protein product is CASSEVGLETQYF.

J is TRBJ1-5 and V is TRBV7-6; D is possibly TRBD1 (6 bases). The CDR3 is 14 amino acids. Germline V lookup: CDR1 SGHVS, CDR2 FNYEAQ. Trimming took off 4 bases at V and 7 bases at J, with 14 bases between the two ends. CDR3 protein: CASSSGTREQPQHF. CDR3 DNA sequence: TGTGCCAGCAGCTCCGGGACAAGGGAACAGCCCCAGCATTTT.

This clonotype was seen many times. This chain joins TRBV14 and TRBJ1-2; 10 bases map to TRBD1. Germline CDR1 and CDR2: SGHDN and FVKESK. There are 14 residues in the CDR3. V lost 5 bases, J lost 2 bases, and 2 bases stayed unmatched. CDR3 region: CASSEGQGNYGYTF. CDR3 coding DNA: TGTGCCAGCAGCGAGGGACAGGGGAACTATGGCTACACCTTC.

With respect to this clonotype: One junction end does not reproduce the germline sequence, and a read error may be involved. CDR3 DNA: TGCGCCGGCGACAGAACCCTTTCCTACGAGCAGTACTTC. It yields the protein CAGDRTLSYEQYF. This chain joins TRBV6-5 and TRBJ2-7, with D perhaps TRBD1 (5 bases). Germline V gene sequence: CDR1 MNHEY, CDR2 SVGAGI. The CDR3 has 13 residues.

This clonotype was seen more than once but under ten times. The V call is TRBV24-1, the J call TRBJ1-1, with D maybe TRBD1 (6 bases). The CDR3 consists of 15 residues. The V gene's germline CDR1 is KGHDR and CDR2 SFDVKD. V was clipped by 9 bases and J by 4 bases, with 20 bases between them. The CDR3 DNA follows: TGTGCCACCTCCCCCCGGGGGGGGCCTTTCACTGAAGCTTTCTTT. It yields the protein CATSPRGGPFTEAFF.

The CDR3: CASSIEGTYVSGNTIYF. The CDR3 DNA is TGTGCCAGTAGTATAGAAGGGACGTACGTATCTGGAAACACCATATATTTT. The chain joins TRBV19 to TRBJ1-3; D possibly corresponds to TRBD1 (5 bases). The V gene lost 0 bases and the J gene lost 1 base, with 13 bases spanning the gap. The CDR3 runs to 17 residues. The germline V gene encodes CDR1 LNHDA and CDR2 SQIVND (reference sequence).

The rearrangement joins TRBV4-1 to TRBJ1-4, with 9 positions matching TRBD1. Per germline, CDR1 MGHRA and CDR2 YSYEKL. V was clipped by 8 bases and J by 1 base; unmatched bases: 14. This CDR3 contains 18 residues. The CDR3 DNA reads TGCGCCAGCTGTCCATCCCCACAGGGGGCGCGAACTAATGAAAAACTGTTTTTT. Amino acids: CASCPSPQGARTNEKLFF.

This chain joins TRBV12-3 or TRBV12-4 and TRBJ1-6; no clear D. The CDR3 spans 12 residues. V was cut by 6 bases and J by 7 bases, with 7 bases left in between. This CDR3 is CASRDTNSPLHF. CDR3 in DNA: TGTGCCAGCAGAGATACAAATTCACCCCTCCACTTT.

This clonotype appeared many times. The V and J genes are TRBV7-2 and TRBJ2-5, with unresolved D. This CDR3 is built from 12 residues. Trimming took 5 bases from V and 7 from J, leaving 11 bases between them. Germline CDR1 SGHTA, CDR2 FQGNSA. CDR3 DNA sequence: TGTGCCAGCAGCAATGAATTGGGGACCCAGTACTTC. Amino acid sequence: CASSNELGTQYF.

This chain links TRBV20-1 with TRBJ1-1; D is ambiguous. CDR3 length: 13 residues. Per germline, CDR1 DFQATT and CDR2 SNEGSKA (reference sequence). Trimming pared 4 bases from V and 1 base from J, leaving 10 bases between. The CDR3: CSATDNPNTEAFF. DNA for the CDR3: TGCAGTGCTACCGACAACCCGAACACTGAAGCTTTCTTT.

The V gene is TRBV10-3, the J gene TRBJ2-5; D is perhaps TRBD2 (5 bases). Between the trimmed V and J ends, which lost 3 bases and 4 bases, there was a span of 9 bases. CDR3 length: 13 residues. CDR1 and CDR2 from the germline V gene are ENHRY and SYGVKD. CDR3 in DNA: TGTGCCATCAGTGACTCCGGGGTAGAGACCCAGTACTTC. Amino acids: CAISDSGVETQYF.